One and the same sample provided the 5 T cell receptor beta chains below, sequenced in a study of cytomegalovirus exposure and HLA in healthy donors. A multiplex PCR was run with 60 Vbeta primers and 13 Jbeta primers. Profiling relied on immunoSEQ multiplex PCR, and the TCRdb table lists in-frame clones only, not all of them. This table holds approximately 94,000 clones, over 75% found once. Specimen: PBMCs. Receptors were obtained from a man aged 25 to 40 in good health and CMV-seropositive.

In its sample, this clone was seen many times. The chain has TRBV7-2 and TRBJ1-6; TRBD1 is a possible D gene (6 bases). With 3 bases removed from V and 8 bases from J, the gap between germline ends came to 14 bases. The germline CDR1 and CDR2 sequences are SGHTA and FQGNSA. The CDR3 is 15 amino acids. CDR3 nucleotide sequence: TGTGCCAGCAGCTTCACAGGGTTTGGCGATTCACCCCTCCACTTT. Translating gives CASSFTGFGDSPLHF.

This clone was observed a few times. V usage is TRBV10-2 and J usage is TRBJ1-6; tentatively, D is TRBD1 (6 bases). This CDR3 is 16 amino acids long. Trimming removed 10 bases from V and 7 bases from J, with 23 bases in between. CDR1 is WSHSY and CDR2 is SAAADI in the germline V gene. The CDR3, as DNA: TGCGCCACCCAACATTGGCAGGGGACGGGGAATTCACCCCTCCACTTT. Translating gives CATQHWQGTGNSPLHF.

This clone was seen more than once but under ten times. The rearrangement uses TRBV9 and TRBJ2-3, with D possibly being TRBD2 (5 bases). Germline CDR1 and CDR2: SGDLS and YYNGEE. CDR3 size: 16 residues. Trimming removed 3 bases from V and 4 bases from J, with 18 bases in between. DNA for the CDR3: TGTGCCAGCAGCGGTATCGGCGGAGGTGGACCAGATACGCAGTATTTT. Translation gives CASSGIGGGGPDTQYF.

The J gene is TRBJ2-5, the V gene TRBV9, with a weak D call TRBD2 (5 bases). The better agreement between TRBJ2-7 and the DNA end casts doubt on the J call. This CDR3 has 11 residues. CDR1 and CDR2 (germline): SGDLS, YYNGEE. The CDR3 DNA reads as TGTGCCAGCGGACTCGGCTCCGAGCAGTACTTC. Amino acids: CASGLGSEQYF.

This clone was picked up a small number of times. The chain combines TRBV7-2 with TRBJ1-4; D is possibly TRBD1 (6 bases). V lost 4 bases to trimming and J lost 5 bases, with 11 bases between them. The germline CDR1 and CDR2 sequences are SGHTA and FQGNSA. The CDR3 contains 14 residues. The CDR3 spells CASSSRDKNEKLFF. The CDR3 nucleotides are TGTGCCAGCAGCTCCCGGGACAAAAATGAAAAACTGTTTTTT. Drawing the rest from reference TRBV7-2 and TRBJ1-4, the complete variable domain is GAGVSQSPSNKVTEKGKDVELRCDPISGHTALYWYRQSLGQGLEFLIYFQGNSAPDKSGLPSDRFSAERTGGSVSTLTIQRTQQEDSAVYLCASSSRDKNEKLFFGSGTQLSVL.